Following are 2 T cell receptor beta chains from one sample sequenced in a study of shared clonotypes between healthy human individuals. TCRdb keeps only in-frame clones here, not all; method: immunoSEQ multiplex PCR. The profile shows about 610,000 clones, 97% of them singletons. Sequencing was performed on naive CD4+ T cells sorted from blood. Subset defined: CD45RA+ positively selected. The receptors shown here come from a woman in her twenties or thirties in good health.

This rearrangement joins TRBV5-1 to TRBJ2-5; 11 positions agree with TRBD2. Germline V gene data show CDR1 as SGHRS and CDR2 as YFSETQ. Trimming removed 0 bases from V and 1 base from J; junction bases left unmatched: 2. The CDR3 runs to 16 residues. The chain's CDR3 is CASSLVLAGGQETQYF. CDR3 nucleotide sequence: TGCGCCAGCAGCTTGGTGCTAGCGGGAGGCCAAGAGACCCAGTACTTC.

The chain recombines TRBV27 with TRBJ2-7, with a possible D match to TRBD1 (5 bases). Germline-derived CDR1 and CDR2 are MNHEY and SMNVEV (reference sequence). This CDR3 comprises 13 residues. Deletions cut 1 base from V and 5 bases from J, with 9 bases between. CDR3 in DNA: TGTGCCAGCAGTTTATACCAGGGCCACGAGCAGTACTTC. Translating gives CASSLYQGHEQYF.